This T cell receptor (beta chain) was observed in a study of identical twins. Study observations and caveats: Analyses of zero insertions could be partly confounded by invariant MAIT and iNKT cells. An excess of low generation probability was shown by twin-shared out-of-frame alpha sequences.

This clonotype was seen a handful of times. Its matching antigen is unknown. TCRdb reprocessed the 5' RACE reads with MiXCR, giving one entry per CDR3 protein. The sample has a few hundred thousand distinct CDR3 sequences; more than 9% are singletons. The same data also contributed to another study, on yellow fever vaccine responses in identical twins.

The receptor was derived from a woman aged 18-29 years in good health. Sequencing input: PBMCs.

This chain's CDR3 is CASSQDRPTYNEQFF. The CDR3 DNA sequence: TGCGCCAGCAGCCAAGATCGACCAACCTACAATGAGCAGTTCTTC. The chain carries TRBV4-3 and TRBJ2-1; D call uncertain. CDR1 LGHNA and CDR2 YSLEER come from the germline V gene. This CDR3 is 15 amino acids long. The ends were cut back, 0 bases at V and 2 bases at J, with 8 bases in the middle.